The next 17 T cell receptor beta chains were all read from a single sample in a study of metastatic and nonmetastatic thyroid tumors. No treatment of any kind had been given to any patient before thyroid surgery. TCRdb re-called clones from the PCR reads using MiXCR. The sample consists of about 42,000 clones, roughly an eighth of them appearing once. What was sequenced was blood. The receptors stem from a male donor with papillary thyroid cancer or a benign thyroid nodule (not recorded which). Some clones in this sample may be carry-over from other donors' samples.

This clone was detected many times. The CDR3 region is CSAKTETSVYGYTF. DNA for the CDR3: TGCAGTGCGAAAACAGAGACTTCCGTCTATGGCTACACCTTC. The chain joins TRBV20-1 to TRBJ1-2; no reliable D call. The CDR3 has 14 residues. Germline V lookup: CDR1 DFQATT, CDR2 SNEGSKA (reference sequence). V was trimmed by 6 bases and J by 4 bases, leaving 18 bases between them.

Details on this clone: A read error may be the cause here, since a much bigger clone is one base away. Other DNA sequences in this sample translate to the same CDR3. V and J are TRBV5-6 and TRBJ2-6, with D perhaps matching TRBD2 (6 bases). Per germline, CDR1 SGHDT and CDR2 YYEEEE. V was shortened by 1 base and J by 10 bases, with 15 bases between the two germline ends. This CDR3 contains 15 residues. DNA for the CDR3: TGTGCCAGCAGCTTGTTCGGGACTCAGTCTAACGTCCTGACTTTC. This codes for CASSLFGTQSNVLTF.

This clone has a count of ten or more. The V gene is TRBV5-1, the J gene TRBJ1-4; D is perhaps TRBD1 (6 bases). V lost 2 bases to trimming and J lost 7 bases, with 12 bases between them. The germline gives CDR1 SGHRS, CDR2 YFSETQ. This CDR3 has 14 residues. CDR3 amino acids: CASSLQGLTEKLFF. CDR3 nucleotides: TGCGCCAGCAGCTTACAGGGATTGACTGAAAAACTGTTTTTT.

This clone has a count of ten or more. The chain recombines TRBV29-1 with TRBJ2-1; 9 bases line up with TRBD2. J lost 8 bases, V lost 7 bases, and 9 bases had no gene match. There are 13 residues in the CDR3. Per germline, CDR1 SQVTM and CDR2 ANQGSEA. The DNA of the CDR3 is TGCAGCGATCAAGCGGGAGGTAGCGATGAGCAGTTCTTC. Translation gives CSDQAGGSDEQFF.

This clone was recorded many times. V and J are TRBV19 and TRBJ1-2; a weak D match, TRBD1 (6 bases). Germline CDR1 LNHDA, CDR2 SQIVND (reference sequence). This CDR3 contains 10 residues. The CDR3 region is CPQGKDGYTF. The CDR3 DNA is TGTCCTCAGGGGAAAGATGGCTACACCTTC.

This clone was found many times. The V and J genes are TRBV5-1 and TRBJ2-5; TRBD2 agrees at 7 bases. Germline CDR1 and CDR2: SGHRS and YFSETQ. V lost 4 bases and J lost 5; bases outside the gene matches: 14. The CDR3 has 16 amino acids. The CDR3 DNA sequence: TGCGCCAGCAGCGGGGGGTTGGGCGGGAGCGGCGAGACCCAGTACTTC. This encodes CASSGGLGGSGETQYF.

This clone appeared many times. The CDR3 protein is CASSTIVTGWAQETQYF. DNA of the CDR3: TGTGCCAGCAGTACGATCGTGACAGGGTGGGCACAGGAGACCCAGTACTTC. This chain joins TRBV6-2 or TRBV6-3 and TRBJ2-5; 7 positions match TRBD1. The germline V gene encodes CDR1 MNHEY and CDR2 SVGEGT. Losses at the gene ends were 5 bases for V and 5 bases for J; bases not matched to a gene: 17. This CDR3 is 17 amino acids long.

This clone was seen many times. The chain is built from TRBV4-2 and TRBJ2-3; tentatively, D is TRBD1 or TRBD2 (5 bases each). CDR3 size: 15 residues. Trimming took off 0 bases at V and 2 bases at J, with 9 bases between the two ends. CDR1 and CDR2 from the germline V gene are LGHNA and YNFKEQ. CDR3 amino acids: CASSQDTGATDTQYF. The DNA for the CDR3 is TGTGCCAGCAGCCAAGACACCGGGGCCACAGATACGCAGTATTTT.

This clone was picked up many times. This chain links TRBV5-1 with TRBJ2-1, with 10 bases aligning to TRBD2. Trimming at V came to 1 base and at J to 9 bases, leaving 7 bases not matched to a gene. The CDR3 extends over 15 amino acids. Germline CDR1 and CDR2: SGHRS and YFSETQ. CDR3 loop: CASSLHLAGVSEQFF. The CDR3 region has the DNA TGCGCCAGCAGCTTGCATCTAGCGGGAGTAAGTGAGCAGTTCTTC.

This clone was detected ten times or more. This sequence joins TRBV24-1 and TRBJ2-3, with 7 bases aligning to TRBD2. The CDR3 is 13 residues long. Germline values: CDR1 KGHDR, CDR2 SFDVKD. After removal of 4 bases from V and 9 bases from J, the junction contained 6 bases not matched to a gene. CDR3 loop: CATSEGAGSTQYF. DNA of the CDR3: TGTGCCACCAGTGAGGGAGCGGGATCAACGCAGTATTTT.

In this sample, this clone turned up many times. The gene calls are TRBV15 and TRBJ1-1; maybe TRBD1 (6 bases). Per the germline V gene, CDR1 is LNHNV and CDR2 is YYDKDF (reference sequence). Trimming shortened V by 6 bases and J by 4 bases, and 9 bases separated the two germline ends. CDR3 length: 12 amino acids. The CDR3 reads CATRGRGTEAFF. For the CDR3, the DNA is TGTGCCACCAGAGGCAGGGGCACTGAAGCTTTCTTT.

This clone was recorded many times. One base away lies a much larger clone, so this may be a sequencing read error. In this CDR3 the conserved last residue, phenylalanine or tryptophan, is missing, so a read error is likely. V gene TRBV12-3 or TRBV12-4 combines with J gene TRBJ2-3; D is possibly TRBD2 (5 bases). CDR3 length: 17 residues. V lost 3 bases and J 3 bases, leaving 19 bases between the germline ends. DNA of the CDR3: TGTGCCAGCAGTTTCCCCCAGGAAGGGAGTTCGACAGATACGCAGTATCTT. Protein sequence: CASSFPQEGSSTDTQYL.

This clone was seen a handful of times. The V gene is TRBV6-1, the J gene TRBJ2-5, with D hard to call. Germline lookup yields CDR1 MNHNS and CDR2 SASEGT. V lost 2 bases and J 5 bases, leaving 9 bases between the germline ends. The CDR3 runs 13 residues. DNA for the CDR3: TGTGCCAGCAGTGAATATCAGAGGGAGACCCAGTACTTC. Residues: CASSEYQRETQYF.

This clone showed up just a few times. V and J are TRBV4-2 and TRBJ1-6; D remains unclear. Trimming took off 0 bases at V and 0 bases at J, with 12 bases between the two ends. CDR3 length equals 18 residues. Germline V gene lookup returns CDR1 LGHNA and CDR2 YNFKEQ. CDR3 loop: CASSQDPESSSYNSPLHF. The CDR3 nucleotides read TGTGCCAGCAGCCAAGATCCGGAGTCCAGCTCCTATAATTCACCCCTCCACTTT.

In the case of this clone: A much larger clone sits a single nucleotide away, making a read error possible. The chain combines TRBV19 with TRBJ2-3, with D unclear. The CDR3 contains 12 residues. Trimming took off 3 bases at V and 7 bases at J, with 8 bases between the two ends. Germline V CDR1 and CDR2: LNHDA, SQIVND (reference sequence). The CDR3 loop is CASSISRYTQYF. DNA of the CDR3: TGTGCCAGTAGTATCAGTCGGTATACGCAGTATTTT. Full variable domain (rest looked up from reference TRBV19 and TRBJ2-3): DGGITQSPKYLFRKEGQNVTLSCEQNLNHDAMYWYRQDPGQGLRLIYYSQIVNDFQKGDIAEGYSVSREKKESFPLTVTSAQKNPTAFYLCASSISRYTQYFGPGTRLTVL.

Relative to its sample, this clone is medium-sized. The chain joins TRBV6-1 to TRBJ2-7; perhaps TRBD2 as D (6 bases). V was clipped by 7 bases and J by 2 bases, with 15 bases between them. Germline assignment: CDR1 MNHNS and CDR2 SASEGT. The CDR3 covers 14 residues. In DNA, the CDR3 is TGTGCCAGCATGGAGGCGGGAAACGCCTACGAGCAGTACTTC. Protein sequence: CASMEAGNAYEQYF.

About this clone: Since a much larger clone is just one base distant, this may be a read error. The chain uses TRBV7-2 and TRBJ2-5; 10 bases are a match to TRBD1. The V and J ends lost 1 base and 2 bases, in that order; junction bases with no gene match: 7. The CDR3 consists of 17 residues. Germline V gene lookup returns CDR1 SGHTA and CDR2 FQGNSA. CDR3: CASSLGGTGVIQETQYF. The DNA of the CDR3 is TGTGCCAGCAGCTTAGGAGGGACAGGGGTAATTCAAGAGACCCAGTACTTC.